This T cell receptor beta chain was profiled in a study of radiation and T cells in renal cell carcinoma. Study-level background: Nephrectomy followed 15 Gy stereotactic body radiation by 4 weeks.

Profiling relied on immunoSEQ multiplex PCR, and the TCRdb table lists in-frame clones only, not all of them. The sample carries 140,000 to 150,000 clones, about 85% recorded once. In germline, CDR1 is MNHNS, CDR2 SASEGT. V was clipped by 6 bases and J by 3 bases, with 5 bases between them. The CDR3 runs 11 residues. Sample time point: baseline pretreatment blood. Treatment given: 15 Gy SBRT to primary tumor, nephrectomy 4 weeks later. After SBRT, blood was collected at 2 and 4 weeks, plus baseline. As regards this clone: No antigen is known for it.

Findings and limits, study-wide: In blood, top tumor clones expanded by 2 weeks, shrinking by 4.

The TCR sequence derives from a woman in her 70s with renal cell carcinoma. Sequenced here: blood, sampled from a patient whose treatment included radiotherapy and nephrectomy. The chain uses TRBV6-1 and TRBJ1-1; no firm D call. The DNA for the CDR3 is TGTGCCAGCAGGGAACACACTGAAGCTTTCTTT. It is translated as CASREHTEAFF.